This T cell receptor (beta chain) was obtained from a study of blood T cell repertoires in COVID-19. This clone was detected once. Deletions cut 6 bases from V and 0 bases from J, with 11 bases between. Germline loops: CDR1 ENHRY, CDR2 SYGVKD. The CDR3 spans 14 residues. This table comes from immunoSEQ multiplex PCR, and its TCRdb copy is limited to in-frame clones, with some not included. The sample lists 110,000 to 150,000 clones, 80% occurring once. V and J are TRBV10-3 and TRBJ2-5; no firm D call. Sequences were obtained from peripheral blood. This clonotype originated in a woman in her forties or fifties with acute or convalescent COVID-19. CDR3 protein: CAIRPDKDQETQYF. CDR3 nucleotide sequence: TGTGCCATCAGACCAGACAAGGACCAAGAGACCCAGTACTTC.